The TCR beta chain described here comes from a study of identical twins. This CDR3 spans 17 amino acids. The junction had 7 bases not matched to a gene; V was cut back by 5 bases and J by 0 bases. MiXCR, run by TCRdb on the 5' RACE reads, gives a single entry per CDR3 protein. The repertoire holds 1.5 million to 2 million distinct CDR3 sequences, with less than 35% as singletons. The specimen was cord blood. This rearrangement joins TRBV12-3 or TRBV12-4 to TRBJ2-3; 11 positions agree with TRBD2. The source of this sequence is a newborn girl in good health. The CDR3 bases are TGTGCCAGCAGTCCGGGGACTAGCGGACATAGCACAGATACGCAGTATTTT. It yields the protein CASSPGTSGHSTDTQYF.